Below are 9 T cell receptor beta chains sequenced from a single sample in a study of vaccination effects on CD4 cells after COVID-19. Repertoires were generated with immunoSEQ multiplex PCR, while TCRdb's copy carries only in-frame clones and drops some. The sample lists nearly 45,000 clones; 72% were seen once. Researchers isolated CD4+ T cells once approximately eleven days of culture had elapsed. BNT162b2 vaccine or mRNA-1273 vaccine was given to participants in two doses. The antigens for these receptors are not known. The material sequenced was CD4+ T cells from PBMCs cultured without peptide, taken after COVID-19 vaccination. These receptors all come from a human donor who received a COVID-19 vaccine.

This chain joins TRBV6-5 and TRBJ1-3; TRBD1 is a possible D gene (5 bases). The CDR3 runs 14 residues. Germline V lookup: CDR1 MNHEY, CDR2 SVGAGI. V lost 4 bases and J 3 bases, leaving 10 bases between the germline ends. CDR3 sequence reads: CASSSGGVGNTIYF. In DNA form, the CDR3 reads TGTGCCAGCAGTTCCGGGGGGGTTGGAAACACCATATATTTT.

This chain links TRBV4-1 with TRBJ2-1; 8 bases map to TRBD1. From germline, CDR1 is MGHRA and CDR2 YSYEKL. CDR3 length: 16 amino acids. Trimming cost V 4 bases and J 3 bases; bases outside gene matches: 8. CDR3 amino acids: CASSRADRVNYNEQFF. DNA of the CDR3: TGCGCCAGCAGCCGAGCGGACAGGGTAAACTACAATGAGCAGTTCTTC.

The sample holds a few counts of this clone. V is TRBV3-1 (or the pseudogene TRBV3-2) and J is TRBJ2-2, with TRBD1 as a possible D gene (6 bases). The CDR3 loop spans 14 amino acids. The V and J ends lost 1 base and 4 bases respectively, with 7 bases between them. CDR1 and CDR2 from the germline V gene are LGHDT and YNNKEL (reference sequence). CDR3 region: CASSQGGGTGELFF. CDR3 bases: TGTGCCAGCAGCCAAGGAGGGGGCACCGGGGAGCTGTTTTTT.

V and J are TRBV6-5 and TRBJ2-1; perhaps TRBD2 as D (6 bases). The germline gives CDR1 MNHEY, CDR2 SVGAGI. This CDR3 has 14 residues. Trimming removed 6 bases from V and 7 bases from J, with 16 bases in between. The CDR3 region is CASRTGGGWNEQFF. The CDR3 nucleotides read TGTGCCAGCAGGACGGGTGGGGGGTGGAATGAGCAGTTCTTC.

The V and J genes are TRBV2 and TRBJ1-1; D is unresolved. V was pared by 4 bases and J by 1 base, with 7 bases between. This CDR3 region has 13 residues. Germline CDR1 reads SNHLY; CDR2 reads FYNNEI. CDR3 coding DNA: TGTGCCAGCAGTGGTCGCTGGAACACTGAAGCTTTCTTT. Its protein is CASSGRWNTEAFF.

The chain uses TRBV10-1 and TRBJ2-3, with unresolved D. This CDR3 has 15 residues. CDR1 is WNHNN, CDR2 SYGVQD, per germline (reference sequence). V was cut by 3 bases and J by 3 bases, with 13 bases left in between. CDR3 in amino acids: CASSESPRATDTQYF. DNA of the CDR3: TGCGCCAGCAGTGAATCTCCTCGAGCAACAGATACGCAGTATTTT.

This clone was seen a handful of times. This sequence joins TRBV3-1 (or the pseudogene TRBV3-2) and TRBJ1-5, with unresolved D. With 0 bases removed from V and 6 bases from J, the gap between germline ends came to 6 bases. CDR1 is LGHDT, CDR2 YNNKEL, per germline (reference sequence). The CDR3 sequence is 13 residues long. The CDR3: CASSQDPAQPQHF. DNA for the CDR3: TGTGCCAGCAGCCAAGATCCGGCTCAGCCCCAGCATTTT.

This chain connects TRBV18 to TRBJ2-4; TRBD1 matches 8 bases. The CDR3 is 15 amino acids. Germline values: CDR1 KGHSH, CDR2 LQKENI. J lost 2 bases, V lost 3 bases, and 3 bases had no gene match. DNA for the CDR3: TGTGCCAGCTCACCGGACAGGGTATCCAAAAACATTCAGTACTTC. Translated: CASSPDRVSKNIQYF.

The V and J genes are TRBV13 and TRBJ2-7; 7 bases line up with TRBD1. Germline V lookup: CDR1 PRHDT, CDR2 FYEKMQ (reference sequence). The CDR3 sequence is 15 residues long. V was pared by 5 bases and J by 0 bases, with 7 bases of the junction left unmatched. The CDR3 reads CASSAEQGSSYEQYF. CDR3 nucleotides: TGTGCCAGCAGCGCGGAACAGGGGTCCTCCTACGAGCAGTACTTC.